This TCR beta chain was recovered during a study of cytomegalovirus exposure and HLA in healthy donors. The PCR was carried out with 60 Vbeta primers and 13 Jbeta primers. Data came from immunoSEQ multiplex PCR; TCRdb stores just in-frame clones and leaves some out. The table includes some 120,000 clones, about 69% detected once. This clone was seen just once. Its target is not known. Regarding the study as a whole: A later analysis reportedly identified an Asian-associated ancestry cluster as carrying fewer N-insertions than the approximately 670-donor mean. As a later analysis showed, a missense DCLRE1C variant was linked to trimming of TCR beta V- and J-genes. Some V segments (TRBV6-2 and TRBV6-3 among them) were excluded as indistinguishable. Judged likely to be a sequencing artifact was a cluster of highly shared sequence variants.

Germline CDR1 is SGHVS and CDR2 is FNYEAQ. CDR3 length: 13 residues. This clonotype originated in a man aged 30-40 years in good health and CMV-seronegative. The chain couples TRBV7-6 to TRBJ2-1; 7 nucleotides align to TRBD2. The sequenced material came from PBMCs. The CDR3 loop is CASGAGSYNEQFF. In DNA, the CDR3 is TGTGCAAGCGGGGCGGGGTCCTACAATGAGCAGTTCTTC.